This T cell receptor beta chain was recorded in a study of T-cell memory formation after mild COVID-19. General study points: The CD4+ clones that contracted clustered mainly within CM and EM, and the CD8+ clones concentrated in EMRA. Contracting clones, day 15 to 85, had balanced CD4/CD8, and later expanders favored CD4+.

Germline V lookup: CDR1 MDHEN, CDR2 SYDVKM. The V segment lost 6 bases and the J segment 8 bases; nucleotides outside the gene matches: 22. The CDR3 extends over 18 amino acids. Researchers used 5'RACE with constant-segment primers to make TCR alpha and TCR beta cDNA libraries that carry sample barcodes and UMIs. MiXCR, run by TCRdb on the 5' RACE reads, gives a single entry per CDR3 protein. Of approximately 500,000 distinct CDR3 sequences detected, approximately 23% appear once; the ten largest clones hold around an eighth. Comment on this clonotype: Antigen unknown.

This chain connects TRBV28 to TRBJ2-3, with TRBD1 matching over 8 bases. The material sequenced was PBMCs or a T cell subset sorted from them (not recorded which). This clonotype originated in an adult woman who had mild COVID-19 (a few samples of this study predate the infection). Cell type and time point are not known. CDR3 in DNA: TGTGCCAGCAGCCTGCCGACCGGGACAGGACGCACAGAGGGTACGCAGTATTTT. It is translated as CASSLPTGTGRTEGTQYF.